This TCR beta chain was sequenced in a study of CD8+ T cells in alopecia areata (dated by TCRdb to about 2018). Looking at the study overall: Treated patients were enrolled in an open-label pilot trial of oral tofacitinib, 5 to 10 mg twice daily, for moderate-to-severe alopecia areata. Patients received tofacitinib for 6 to 18 months and were then followed off drug for 6 months to check for delayed response and recurrence. To study T cell clonal expansion in alopecia areata, the researchers applied high-throughput TCRbeta sequencing to both the C3H/HeJ mouse model and human patients. On the human side, TCRbeta sequencing was run on scalp tissue and on sorted CD4+ and CD8+ peripheral blood T cells from healthy controls and from alopecia areata patients with either patchy or totalis/universalis disease. Biopsies were taken from tofacitinib-treated patients at baseline and again at 4 and 24 weeks into treatment, and several of those patients also had a later scalp biopsy. Scalp clonality was compared among normal scalp (n=4), patchy alopecia areata scalp (n=8), and alopecia totalis/universalis scalp (n=8). RNA was obtained with the PAXgene miRNA kit for fixed scalp, the miRNeasy kit for PBMCs, and the RNeasy kit for mouse skin. TCRbeta CDR3 regions were amplified by immunoSEQ multiplex PCR with 35 Vbeta forward and 13 Jbeta reverse primers. What the authors observed across the whole study: Unlike mouse skin, which is dominated by gammadelta T cells, normal human skin has resident alphabeta T cells that are also sequenced, and this complicates analysis of the scalp TCR repertoire. Compared with mice, TCR sequences shared between patients were less clear, possibly partly because of HLA diversity across the patient population. Lesional scalp, especially in alopecia totalis/universalis, showed higher clonality and more expanded CD8+ clones than normal scalp, suggesting antigenic drive.

Reading from cysteine to phenylalanine, the CDR3 counts 15 amino acids. This entry keeps only the CDR3 DNA: 45 bases, framed from base 1. The germline V gene encodes CDR1 SGHRS and CDR2 YFSETQ. V is pared back by 0 bases and J by 4 bases, with 13 bases lying between the germline termini. The library relied on the immunoSEQ multiplex PCR assay. RNA was extracted from all samples and reverse transcribed into cDNA as template for TCR sequencing. SuperScript III was used for first-strand cDNA synthesis, primed with a 2:1 mix of oligo-dT and random hexamers. A synthetic immune receptor repertoire was used to measure amplification bias, and any remaining bias was corrected computationally. The authors processed their data as follows. Raw reads were preprocessed to remove errors, and CDR3 was defined according to IMGT conventions as the region from the conserved cysteine to phenylalanine. Clonality was calculated as 1 minus Shannon entropy normalized by log2 of the number of productive unique TCRs. CD4 or CD8 identity of scalp clones was inferred by cross-referencing scalp TCRbeta sequences with sorted blood CD4 and CD8 repertoires. TCRdb mirrors the immuneACCESS table, restricted to in-frame sequences. Some clones are absent from its copies; in checked studies, under half trace to an unresolved V gene, and the reason for the others is unknown. V and J calls and clone size are as listed in that table; D and trimming were resolved from the DNA. This sample has over 95,000 clones in its table, and 41% of those were observed once. The ten largest clonotypes hold approximately 1.5% of the sample.

From alopecia areata patients, peripheral blood was collected along with lesional scalp punch biopsies. PBMCs were isolated by density centrifugation and stained for CD3, CD4 and CD8, and CD4+ and CD8+ T cells were sorted on a FACSAria. Comment on this clone: Its recognized antigen is unknown. Base qualities are missing; no much larger clone stands one base away.

The chain joins TRBV5-1 to TRBJ2-5, with the D call perhaps TRBD1 or TRBD2, each one matching 5 bases. The TCR was taken from a human donor with alopecia areata. The sample consisted of CD4+ T cells sorted from blood. CDR3 sequence: CASSLEGDAGETQYF. At the DNA level, the sequence is TGCGCCAGCAGCTTGGAAGGGGACGCGGGAGAGACCCAGTACTTC.